A single sample is the source of the 27 T cell receptor beta chains below, sequenced in a study of blood T cell repertoires in COVID-19. The table came from immunoSEQ multiplex PCR; TCRdb's copy has only in-frame clones and leaves some out. The table lists roughly 150,000 clones, approximately 80% of them singletons. Sequenced material: peripheral blood. The source of these receptors is a woman of 80 years or more with acute or convalescent COVID-19.

The chain is built from TRBV18 and TRBJ1-2; no firm D call. In germline, CDR1 is KGHSH, CDR2 LQKENI. V was shortened by 2 bases and J by 7 bases, with 14 bases between the two germline ends. This CDR3 is 14 amino acids long. The CDR3 region is CASSPGRTAGGYTF. CDR3 nucleotides: TGTGCCAGCTCACCAGGCAGGACGGCGGGTGGCTACACCTTC.

V is TRBV7-8 and J is TRBJ1-1; no clear D. The CDR3 extends over 14 amino acids. CDR1 is SGHVS, CDR2 FQNEAQ, per germline. Trimming left V 5 bases short and J 0 bases short, with 10 bases between. CDR3 region: CASSGPGVNTEAFF. In DNA form, the CDR3 reads TGTGCCAGCAGCGGACCCGGGGTGAACACTGAAGCTTTCTTT.

This clone has a single count. The J gene is TRBJ2-3, the V gene TRBV3-1 (or the pseudogene TRBV3-2), with 10 nucleotides matching TRBD2. Trimming removed 1 base from V and 1 base from J; junction bases left unmatched: 2. This CDR3 is built from 16 residues. CDR1 is LGHDT and CDR2 is YNNKEL in the germline V gene (reference sequence). Here the CDR3 DNA reads TGTGCCAGCAGCCAAGGTAGCGGGGGGCGCACAGATACGCAGTATTTT. It codes for CASSQGSGGRTDTQYF.

J is TRBJ2-7 and V is TRBV20-1; 7 bases line up with TRBD2. CDR1 is DFQATT and CDR2 is SNEGSKA in the germline V gene (reference sequence). This CDR3 comprises 13 residues. J lost 3 bases, V lost 3 bases, and 5 bases had no gene match. CDR3 sequence: CSASLSSGYEQYF. In DNA form, the CDR3 reads TGCAGTGCTAGTCTTTCTAGCGGCTACGAGCAGTACTTC.

This clone was detected only a few times. The chain joins TRBV27 to TRBJ1-1; D call uncertain. Trimming stripped 5 bases from V and 1 base from J, with 8 bases between. The CDR3 length is 13 residues. Germline values: CDR1 MNHEY, CDR2 SMNVEV (reference sequence). CDR3 in amino acids: CASSRAGNTEAFF. CDR3 DNA: TGTGCCAGCAGTAGGGCGGGGAACACTGAAGCTTTCTTT.

This chain joins TRBV6-4 and TRBJ1-1; TRBD1 agrees at 8 bases. Trimming removed 7 bases from V and 0 bases from J; junction bases left unmatched: 7. Germline lookup yields CDR1 MRHNA and CDR2 SNTAGT. The CDR3 consists of 15 residues. The CDR3 region has the DNA TGTGCCAGCACCTGGACAGGGTACATGAACACTGAAGCTTTCTTT. This encodes CASTWTGYMNTEAFF.

V gene TRBV7-2 combines with J gene TRBJ2-7; 7 bases agree with TRBD1. Germline loops: CDR1 SGHTA, CDR2 FQGNSA. The V gene end was trimmed by 4 bases and the J gene end by 4 bases; junction bases not matched to a gene: 7. The CDR3 loop spans 14 amino acids. The CDR3 sequence is CASSSQQGSYEQYF. The CDR3, as DNA: TGTGCCAGCAGCTCCCAACAGGGGAGTTACGAGCAGTACTTC.

This clone was counted a few times. The chain has TRBV3-1 (or the pseudogene TRBV3-2) and TRBJ1-1; 8 bases fit TRBD1. CDR1 is LGHDT, CDR2 YNNKEL, per germline (reference sequence). The CDR3 is 16 amino acids. J was trimmed by 1 base and V by 5 bases; bases with no gene match: 9. In DNA, the CDR3 is TGTGCCAGCAGCACCTACGGACAGGGTGGGAACACTGAAGCTTTCTTT. This codes for CASSTYGQGGNTEAFF.

The rearrangement joins TRBV7-2 to TRBJ1-2, with 7 bases aligning to TRBD1. Germline trimming cut 3 bases from V and 3 bases from J; bases unmatched to any gene: 7. Looked up from germline, CDR1 is SGHTA and CDR2 is FQGNSA. The CDR3 totals 15 residues. CDR3 nucleotide sequence: TGTGCCAGCAGCTTCGACAGGGCCTCTCACTATGGCTACACCTTC. Translated, it gives CASSFDRASHYGYTF. Combining the CDR3 with reference TRBV7-2 and TRBJ1-2 gives the whole variable domain GAGVSQSPSNKVTEKGKDVELRCDPISGHTALYWYRQSLGQGLEFLIYFQGNSAPDKSGLPSDRFSAERTGGSVSTLTIQRTQQEDSAVYLCASSFDRASHYGYTFGSGTRLTVV.

This clone was seen only a few times. The chain employs TRBV4-2 and TRBJ2-4; 14 nucleotides agree with TRBD2. Germline V gene sequence: CDR1 LGHNA, CDR2 YNFKEQ. J gave up 0 bases and V 0 bases, and 10 bases lay outside the gene matches. The CDR3 contains 21 residues. The chain's CDR3 is CASSQEFNGLAGGLAKNIQYF. The CDR3 region has the DNA TGTGCCAGCAGCCAAGAATTTAATGGACTAGCGGGGGGTCTAGCCAAAAACATTCAGTACTTC.

The chain couples TRBV6-2 or TRBV6-3 to TRBJ1-1; 9 bases fit TRBD1. Germline CDR1 MNHEY, CDR2 SVGEGT. This CDR3 is 17 amino acids long. V shed 4 bases, J shed 4 bases, and the junction held 13 bases outside the gene matches. The chain's CDR3 is CASSSGTGSAFGTEAFF. The CDR3 nucleotides are TGTGCCAGCAGTTCCGGGACAGGGAGCGCGTTTGGCACTGAAGCTTTCTTT.

Many counts were recorded for this clone. The chain links TRBV14 to TRBJ2-7, with D unclear. V lost 3 bases, J lost 5 bases, and 8 bases lay in between. Germline lookup yields CDR1 SGHDN and CDR2 FVKESK. This CDR3 has 12 residues. As DNA, the CDR3 is TGTGCCAGCAGCCATTACATGCACGAGCAGTACTTC. Translating it yields CASSHYMHEQYF.

The V and J genes are TRBV13 and TRBJ2-7; perhaps TRBD2 as D (5 bases). Trimming stripped 5 bases from V and 1 base from J, with 12 bases between. Germline assignment: CDR1 PRHDT and CDR2 FYEKMQ (reference sequence). This CDR3 spans 14 amino acids. The CDR3 nucleotides are TGTGCCAGCAGCCAGACGGACTGGTCCTACGAGCAGTACTTC. Translating it yields CASSQTDWSYEQYF. Full variable domain (rest looked up from reference TRBV13 and TRBJ2-7): AAGVIQSPRHLIKEKRETATLKCYPIPRHDTVYWYQQGPGQDPQFLISFYEKMQSDKGSIPDRFSAQQFSDYHSELNMSSLELGDSALYFCASSQTDWSYEQYFGPGTRLTVT.

This clone was picked up one time. V gene TRBV5-1 combines with J gene TRBJ1-4; D is unresolved. The CDR3 runs to 15 residues. V was trimmed by 0 bases and J by 8 bases, leaving 14 bases between them. Germline lookup yields CDR1 SGHRS and CDR2 YFSETQ. This CDR3 is CASSLETGRIEKLFF. The CDR3 nucleotides read TGCGCCAGCAGCTTGGAAACGGGGAGGATCGAAAAACTGTTTTTT.

V gene TRBV4-1 combines with J gene TRBJ1-2, with D possibly being TRBD1 (5 bases). Germline values: CDR1 MGHRA, CDR2 YSYEKL. CDR3 length: 14 residues. Trimming cost V 4 bases and J 6 bases, with 15 bases left between them. CDR3 residues: CASSLAQAGDGYTF. CDR3 sequence (DNA): TGCGCCAGCAGCCTAGCACAGGCTGGCGATGGCTACACCTTC.

V is TRBV19 and J is TRBJ2-7, with 11 nucleotides matching TRBD2. From germline, CDR1 is LNHDA and CDR2 SQIVND (reference sequence). The trim removed 7 bases at V and 2 bases at J, leaving 7 bases unmatched. The CDR3 length is 15 residues. The CDR3: CASNRGSGRAYEQYF. As DNA, the CDR3 is TGTGCCAGTAACCGCGGTAGCGGGAGGGCCTACGAGCAGTACTTC.

The rearrangement joins TRBV25-1 to TRBJ2-1; 8 positions agree with TRBD2. With V trimmed by 2 bases and J by 3 bases, 6 bases remained unmatched. The CDR3 extends over 16 amino acids. Looked up from germline, CDR1 is MGHDK and CDR2 is SYGVNS. The CDR3 is CASSEASGGGYNEQFF. The CDR3 nucleotides are TGTGCCAGCAGTGAAGCCAGCGGGGGCGGCTACAATGAGCAGTTCTTC.

The chain joins TRBV5-4 to TRBJ2-7; 8 bases match TRBD2. Trimming took 3 bases from V and 4 from J; bases not matched to a gene: 9. From germline, CDR1 is SGHNT and CDR2 YYREEE (reference sequence). The CDR3 has 15 amino acids. CDR3 coding DNA: TGTGCCAGCAGCTCGACCGGGGGGGCGGCGTACGAGCAGTACTTC. Translated, it gives CASSSTGGAAYEQYF.

The rearrangement joins TRBV19 to TRBJ2-7; TRBD2 matches 10 bases. Germline values: CDR1 LNHDA, CDR2 SQIVND (reference sequence). The CDR3 sequence is 16 residues long. The ends lost 7 bases at V and 0 bases at J; junction bases unmatched: 9. The CDR3 bases are TGTGCCAGTACCCCACGGGCTAGCGGGAGCTCCTACGAGCAGTACTTC. It codes for CASTPRASGSSYEQYF.

The rearrangement links TRBV5-1 to TRBJ1-4; TRBD1 aligns across 10 bases. This CDR3 is built from 16 residues. The germline gives CDR1 SGHRS, CDR2 YFSETQ. J lost 7 bases, V lost 0 bases, and 6 bases had no gene match. The CDR3 is CASSLAGQGESEKLFF. The CDR3 nucleotides read TGCGCCAGCAGCTTGGCCGGACAGGGGGAAAGTGAAAAACTGTTTTTT.

The chain employs TRBV11-2 and TRBJ1-3, with D unclear. CDR1 is SGHAT, CDR2 FQNNGV, per germline. Between the trimmed V and J ends, which lost 2 bases and 4 bases, there was a span of 6 bases. The CDR3 runs to 13 residues. As DNA, the CDR3 is TGTGCCAGCAGCTTATTCCTCGGAAACACCATATATTTT. Translating it yields CASSLFLGNTIYF. Using reference TRBV11-2 and TRBJ1-3 for the parts outside the CDR3, the full variable domain is EAGVAQSPRYKIIEKRQSVAFWCNPISGHATLYWYQQILGQGPKLLIQFQNNGVVDDSQLPKDRFSAERLKGVDSTLKIQPAKLEDSAVYLCASSLFLGNTIYFGEGSWLTVV.

The J gene is TRBJ1-5, the V gene TRBV30; D is ambiguous. Germline CDR1 and CDR2: GTSNPN and SVGIG (reference sequence). Trimming stripped 0 bases from V and 9 bases from J, with 12 bases between. CDR3 length: 13 amino acids. The CDR3 DNA follows: TGTGCCTGGAGTGTACGGGGTGAACTGCCCCAGCATTTT. This translates into CAWSVRGELPQHF.

This clone appeared a few times. J is TRBJ2-1 and V is TRBV5-1; 13 bases agree with TRBD2. V was clipped by 2 bases and J by 10 bases; unmatched bases: 9. The CDR3 is made up of 16 amino acids. In germline, CDR1 is SGHRS, CDR2 YFSETQ. Here the CDR3 reads CASSFRLAGGRGEQFF. CDR3 sequence (DNA): TGCGCCAGCAGCTTTCGACTAGCGGGAGGAAGGGGAGAGCAGTTCTTC.

J is TRBJ1-3 and V is TRBV21-1; the DNA was not used to check the table's D call, TRBD1. TRBV21-1 is flagged as a pseudogene. This CDR3 region has 14 residues. The CDR3 DNA reads TGTGCCAGCAGCCCACATCGCTCTGGAAACACCATATATTTT. Amino acids: CASSPHRSGNTIYF.

The genes are TRBV7-3 and TRBJ2-5; D is possibly TRBD1 (6 bases). Trimming took 3 bases from V and 5 from J, leaving 16 bases between them. There are 15 residues in the CDR3. CDR1 is SGHTA and CDR2 is FQGTGA in the germline V gene. This CDR3 is CASSLGGGFEETQYF. The CDR3, as DNA: TGTGCCAGCAGCTTGGGTGGGGGCTTTGAGGAGACCCAGTACTTC.

The CDR3 DNA sequence: TGTGCCAGTAGTCCTCGGACAGGCAATCAGCCCCAGCATTTT. It specifies CASSPRTGNQPQHF. This sequence joins TRBV19 and TRBJ1-5; weak D call: TRBD1 (6 bases). Germline CDR1 and CDR2: LNHDA and SQIVND (reference sequence). CDR3 size: 14 residues. V was cut by 5 bases and J by 2 bases, with 10 bases left in between.

The J gene is TRBJ1-1, the V gene TRBV6-6; unclear D gene. The V gene lost 2 bases and the J gene lost 1 base, with 5 bases spanning the gap. This CDR3 is 13 amino acids long. The V gene's germline CDR1 is MNHNY and CDR2 SVGAGI (reference sequence). CDR3 sequence (DNA): TGTGCCAGCAGTTACGTCCAGAACACTGAAGCTTTCTTT. Amino acid sequence: CASSYVQNTEAFF.